The rows below give T cell receptor beta chains drawn from one sample of a study of beta chain features in type 1 diabetes. Libraries were prepared by immunoSEQ multiplex PCR; TCRdb keeps only in-frame clonotypes and omits some of them. The sample carries 250,000 or so clones, 55% to 70% recorded once. The sequenced sample was naive CD4+ T cells from blood. Receptors were obtained from a man aged 25-45 years in good health. Both conserved end residues are part of each CDR3. A D gene is named only where the DNA matches it firmly. Rows may omit the clone size; those that give it use once, few, many or a size class.

V gene	clone size	D gene	J gene	CDR3 DNA	CDR3 protein
TRBV7-2	NA	TRBD1	TRBJ2-6	TGTGCCAGCAGCTTGACAGGGCTAGCTGGGGCCAACGTCCTGACTTTC	CASSLTGLAGANVLTF
TRBV28	once	TRBD1	TRBJ1-2	TGTGCCAGCTGGGACAGACAGAACTATGGCTACACCTTC	CASWDRQNYGYTF
TRBV5-1	NA	TRBD2	TRBJ2-4	TGCGCCAGCAGCTCGGGACTAGCGGCCAAAAACATTCAGTACTTC	CASSSGLAAKNIQYF
TRBV14	NA	NA	TRBJ2-1	TGTGCCAGCAGCCCCTACGGAAGGCGTGAGCAGTTCTTC	CASSPYGRREQFF
TRBV29-1	NA	NA	TRBJ2-7	TGCAGCGTTGTGCTACGGAACTTTGGGAAGCAGTACTTC	CSVVLRNFGKQYF
TRBV7-2	NA	NA	TRBJ2-1	TGTGCCAGCAGCTTAGGATTCTCCTACAATGAGCAGTTCTTC	CASSLGFSYNEQFF
TRBV30	NA	NA	TRBJ2-7	TGTGCCTGGTCACAGGGTAGCCACGAGCAGTACTTC	CAWSQGSHEQYF
TRBV6-5	NA	NA	TRBJ2-5	TGTGCCAGTTGGCGAGACGAGACCCAGTACTTC	CASWRDETQYF
TRBV29-1	few	TRBD1	TRBJ2-7	TGCAGCGTTGTGAGGGACAGCTCCTACGAGCAGTACTTC	CSVVRDSSYEQYF
TRBV7-2	NA	TRBD2	TRBJ2-5	TGTGCCAGCAGCTCTTGGACTAGCGGGAGGGAGACCCAGTACTTC	CASSSWTSGRETQYF
TRBV30	NA	NA	TRBJ2-3	TGTGCCTGGAGTCGGGGGTACCCCACACTCCCAGATACGCAGTATTTT	CAWSRGYPTLPDTQYF
TRBV10-3	few	NA	TRBJ2-1	TGTGCCATCAGTGAGCAAGCCTATGAGCAGTTCTTC	CAISEQAYEQFF
TRBV6-5	once	NA	TRBJ2-5	TGTGCCAGCAGTTACGGGGATGGGGCCCAGTACTTC	CASSYGDGAQYF
TRBV5-1	NA	NA	TRBJ2-1	TGCGCCAGCAGCTTGGGACTACTGAATGAGCAGTTCTTC	CASSLGLLNEQFF
TRBV6-6	NA	NA	TRBJ2-1	TGTGCCAGCAGCGATACTAGCTACAATGAGCAGTTCTTC	CASSDTSYNEQFF
TRBV10-3	NA	TRBD2	TRBJ2-1	TGTGCCATCAGTGAGTCGAGGGAGGGGTACAATGAGCAGTTCTTC	CAISESREGYNEQFF
TRBV15	NA	NA	TRBJ2-5	TGTGCCACCAGCAGGCCCCGGGAGACCCAGTACTTC	CATSRPRETQYF
TRBV30	NA	TRBD2	TRBJ2-5	TGTGCCTGGAGGGTCCAGCGGGAGGGTAGGGAGACCCAGTACTTC	CAWRVQREGRETQYF
TRBV7-2	NA	TRBD1	TRBJ1-1	TGTGCCAGCAGCTTACCTCCGGGACAGGGGGCGAGAGCTTTCTTT	CASSLPPGQGARAFF
TRBV29-1	NA	NA	TRBJ2-7	TGCAGCGTCTTGGACCCACTTAAGGGCTACGAGCAGTACTTC	CSVLDPLKGYEQYF
TRBV5-1	few	NA	TRBJ1-4	TGCGCCAGCAGCTTGGTACAGGGCCCTAATGAAAAACTGTTTTTT	CASSLVQGPNEKLFF
TRBV29-1	NA	NA	TRBJ2-1	TGCAGCGTTGCCCTCATTGGGGGACTTTCCCTGAATGAGCAGTTCTTC	CSVALIGGLSLNEQFF
TRBV29-1	few	NA	TRBJ2-7	TGCAGCGTGGATACAGGGTCCGAGCAGTACTTC	CSVDTGSEQYF
TRBV7-2	NA	NA	TRBJ2-2	TGTGCCAGCAGCTTAAAAGGGGCCGGCACCGGGGAGCTGTTTTTT	CASSLKGAGTGELFF
TRBV29-1	NA	TRBD1	TRBJ1-2	TGCAGCGTTGACAGGCAGGGGGCCTATGGCTACACCTTC	CSVDRQGAYGYTF
TRBV29-1	NA	NA	TRBJ2-3	TGCAGCGGGTCCGCAGATACGCAGTATTTT	CSGSADTQYF
TRBV7-2	NA	NA	TRBJ2-1	TGTGCCAGCAGCCCCTCGAGATATACCAATGAGCAGTTCTTC	CASSPSRYTNEQFF